The 28 T cell receptor beta chains in this list originate from one sample, sequenced in a study of blood T cells in healthy people across ages. Combining a sample-barcoded 5' primer with a J-beta primer mix, a second PCR ran for roughly 7 to 12 cycles. TCRdb re-analysed the 5' RACE reads in MiXCR, keeping a single row per CDR3 protein. The data hold about 650,000 distinct CDR3 sequences, with about 30% observed a single time. Material for sequencing was blood. These receptors came from a woman aged 80 or older in good health.

This clonotype has more than one count but fewer than ten. It may be a read error: a sequence one base away is much more abundant. This chain uses TRBV7-2 with TRBJ2-3; D unclear. Germline CDR1 and CDR2: SGHTA and FQGNSA. The CDR3 is made up of 16 amino acids. V was cut by 5 bases and J by 2 bases, with 17 bases left in between. The CDR3 loop reads CASSLLRTSPTDTQYF. The CDR3 DNA reads TGTGCCAGCAGCCTCCTAAGGACCTCTCCCACAGATACGCAGTATTTT. Using reference TRBV7-2 and TRBJ2-3 for the parts outside the CDR3, the full variable domain is GAGVSQSPSNKVTEKGKDVELRCDPISGHTALYWYRQSLGQGLEFLIYFQGNSAPDKSGLPSDRFSAERTGGSVSTLTIQRTQQEDSAVYLCASSLLRTSPTDTQYFGPGTRLTVL.

In this sample, this clonotype turned up many times. The J gene is TRBJ2-3, the V gene TRBV5-6; TRBD1 agrees at 9 bases. The germline gives CDR1 SGHDT, CDR2 YYEEEE. Trimming removed 0 bases from V and 4 bases from J; junction bases left unmatched: 6. The CDR3 consists of 16 residues. The CDR3 loop is CASSLVSGQGPDTQYF. The CDR3 nucleotides read TGTGCCAGCAGCTTGGTATCGGGACAGGGACCAGATACGCAGTATTTT.

There are many counts of this clonotype. The gene calls are TRBV7-2 and TRBJ2-7; D assignment may be TRBD1 or TRBD2 (7 bases each). This CDR3 has 15 residues. Germline V lookup: CDR1 SGHTA, CDR2 FQGNSA. Between the trimmed V and J ends, which lost 2 bases and 3 bases, there was a span of 14 bases. CDR3 nucleotide sequence: TGTGCCAGCAGCTTACTACAGGGGAGGGACTACGAGCAGTACTTC. Translated, it gives CASSLLQGRDYEQYF.

In the case of this clonotype: A much larger clone lies a single base off, so this may be a read error. The gene calls are TRBV11-2 and TRBJ2-1; D is perhaps TRBD1 (5 bases). Germline V gives CDR1 SGHAT, CDR2 FQNNGV. The CDR3 runs 17 residues. The CDR3 is CACSLDIGGAVLNEQFF. As DNA, the CDR3 is TGTGCCTGCAGCTTAGATATTGGTGGGGCGGTCCTAAATGAGCAGTTCTTC.

Of note for this clonotype: At one end the junction does not follow the germline gene, possibly because of a read error. The DNA for the CDR3 is TGTGCCAGCAGCCGGGACATACAAGAGACCCGGTACTTC. This sequence encodes CASSRDIQETRYF. The chain carries TRBV11-2 and TRBJ2-5; TRBD1 is a possible D gene (6 bases). The CDR3 is made up of 13 amino acids. Germline V gene data show CDR1 as SGHAT and CDR2 as FQNNGV.

This clonotype was counted at least ten times. The gene calls are TRBV9 and TRBJ2-3; D is perhaps TRBD1 (5 bases). The CDR3 is 14 amino acids. CDR1 SGDLS and CDR2 YYNGEE come from the germline V gene. V lost 0 bases and J 6 bases, leaving 11 bases between the germline ends. CDR3 sequence: CASSVATGRDTQYF. CDR3 DNA: TGTGCCAGCAGCGTAGCTACAGGACGGGATACGCAGTATTTT.

Concerning this clonotype: Sequence at one end of the junction differs from germline and may be a read error. This chain connects TRBV20-1 to TRBJ1-4, with 7 positions matching TRBD1. The CDR3 runs 15 residues. Germline loops: CDR1 DFQATT, CDR2 SNEGSKA (reference sequence). DNA for the CDR3: TGCAGTGCTAGAGCCCTACAGGGGACTAATGAAAAACGGTTTTTT. Amino acid sequence: CSARALQGTNEKRFF.

This clonotype was observed many times. V is TRBV20-1 and J is TRBJ1-1, with 11 bases lining up with TRBD1. The CDR3 runs 18 residues. Germline V gene data show CDR1 as DFQATT and CDR2 as SNEGSKA (reference sequence). The V gene end was trimmed by 0 bases and the J gene end by 5 bases; junction bases not matched to a gene: 14. DNA for the CDR3: TGCAGTGCTAGAGATGCGGGAGTTACCGGGACAGGGGGAACTGAAGCTTTCTTT. As protein: CSARDAGVTGTGGTEAFF.

V gene TRBV30 combines with J gene TRBJ1-6; possibly TRBD1 for D (5 bases). The CDR3 spans 14 residues. V shed 0 bases and J shed 9 bases, with 12 bases lying between them. CDR1 is GTSNPN and CDR2 is SVGIG in the germline V gene (reference sequence). The CDR3 here is CAWSVSTQGSPLHF. The CDR3 bases are TGTGCCTGGAGTGTATCTACCCAGGGTTCACCCCTCCACTTT.

Concerning this clonotype: At one of its ends the junction is not consistent with the germline gene, which may arise from a read error. The chain recombines TRBV11-2 with TRBJ1-2; D is undetermined. Germline V lookup: CDR1 SGHAT, CDR2 FQNNGV. CDR3 length: 12 amino acids. The CDR3 sequence: CASSTALPGYIF. In DNA form, the CDR3 reads TGTGCCAGCAGCACTGCCCTTCCAGGCTACATCTTC. Full variable domain (outside the CDR3, taken from reference TRBV11-2 and TRBJ1-2): EAGVAQSPRYKIIEKRQSVAFWCNPISGHATLYWYQQILGQGPKLLIQFQNNGVVDDSQLPKDRFSAERLKGVDSTLKIQPAKLEDSAVYLCASSTALPGYIFGSGTRLTVV.

The chain couples TRBV5-6 to TRBJ1-6; no firm D call. V lost 5 bases, J lost 6 bases, and 15 bases lay in between. CDR1 and CDR2 (germline): SGHDT, YYEEEE. This CDR3 has 15 amino acids. DNA of the CDR3: TGTGCCAGCAGACAATTGGACGGGCGTAATTCACCCCTCCACTTT. Protein: CASRQLDGRNSPLHF.

The rearrangement uses TRBV10-3 and TRBJ2-3, with D possibly being TRBD2 (5 bases). This CDR3 is built from 13 residues. Germline V gene data show CDR1 as ENHRY and CDR2 as SYGVKD. Between the trimmed V and J ends, which lost 4 bases and 10 bases, there was a span of 15 bases. This CDR3 reads CAISGEGSRPQYF. In DNA form, the CDR3 reads TGTGCCATCAGTGGTGAGGGTTCCAGGCCGCAGTATTTT.

V is TRBV9 and J is TRBJ1-1; TRBD1 might be the D (6 bases). Trimming removed 4 bases from V and 4 bases from J, with 14 bases in between. The germline V gene has CDR1 SGDLS and CDR2 YYNGEE. The CDR3 has 14 amino acids. The CDR3 spells CASSTTGIGTEAFF. CDR3 coding DNA: TGTGCCAGCAGCACAACAGGGATCGGCACTGAAGCTTTCTTT.

Regarding this clonotype: With a much larger clone just one base away, this may be a read error. V gene TRBV7-3 combines with J gene TRBJ2-1; the D gene is possibly TRBD2 (7 bases). The assigned J gene may be wrong: the sequence end matches TRBJ2-7 better. The CDR3 covers 15 residues. Germline-derived CDR1 and CDR2 are SGHTA and FQGTGA. CDR3 coding DNA: TGTGCCAGCAGCCCTAGGGGGGGCCATTACAATGAGCAGTACTTC. This sequence encodes CASSPRGGHYNEQYF.

V is TRBV20-1 and J is TRBJ2-1; 8 positions match TRBD2. V shed 6 bases, J shed 7 bases, and the junction held 11 bases outside the gene matches. The V gene's germline CDR1 is DFQATT and CDR2 SNEGSKA (reference sequence). CDR3 size: 14 residues. CDR3 DNA sequence: TGCAGTGCCTTTGAGGCGGGAGGAAGTAATGAGCAGTTCTTC. This encodes CSAFEAGGSNEQFF.

This clonotype was seen repeatedly, ten times or more. V usage is TRBV20-1 and J usage is TRBJ2-2, with D unclear. Germline CDR1 and CDR2: DFQATT and SNEGSKA (reference sequence). Trimming stripped 0 bases from V and 1 base from J, with 9 bases between. The CDR3 has 15 amino acids. The chain's CDR3 is CSARDPGGNTGELFF. The CDR3 nucleotides are TGCAGTGCTAGAGATCCTGGCGGGAACACCGGGGAGCTGTTTTTT.

The rearrangement joins TRBV28 to TRBJ1-1; D is possibly TRBD1 (6 bases). Trimming left V 7 bases short and J 1 base short, with 16 bases between. CDR3 size: 15 residues. CDR1 and CDR2 (germline): MDHEN, SYDVKM. The DNA of the CDR3 is TGTGCCAGCACCTTAGGGGGGGCAGGGAACACTGAAGCTTTCTTT. It translates to CASTLGGAGNTEAFF.

This clonotype was observed many times. This rearrangement joins TRBV9 to TRBJ2-7; D gene ambiguous. In germline, CDR1 is SGDLS, CDR2 YYNGEE. The CDR3 covers 13 residues. The V gene lost 1 base and the J gene lost 7 bases, with 12 bases spanning the gap. CDR3 sequence: CASSVRLRSEQYF. The DNA for the CDR3 is TGTGCCAGCAGCGTAAGGTTAAGGAGTGAGCAGTACTTC.

This clonotype was observed many times. The chain carries TRBV20-1 and TRBJ2-3; 10 nucleotides match TRBD2. Trimming cost V 4 bases and J 3 bases; bases outside gene matches: 4. Germline V gives CDR1 DFQATT, CDR2 SNEGSKA (reference sequence). The CDR3 extends over 14 amino acids. CDR3 residues: CSATSGGPTDTQYF. The CDR3 region has the DNA TGCAGTGCTACTAGCGGGGGTCCGACAGATACGCAGTATTTT.

At least ten counts were recorded for this clonotype. The rearrangement joins TRBV12-3 or TRBV12-4 to TRBJ1-6, with a possible D match to TRBD1 (6 bases). This CDR3 contains 15 residues. Trimming cost V 4 bases and J 4 bases, with 11 bases left between them. The CDR3 sequence is CASSSQGRYNSPLHF. CDR3 nucleotide sequence: TGTGCCAGCAGTTCACAGGGACGGTATAATTCACCCCTCCACTTT.

This clonotype appeared many times. The chain carries TRBV30 and TRBJ2-6; TRBD1 might be the D (6 bases). The CDR3 extends over 13 amino acids. The V end was cut by 6 bases, the J end by 3 bases, with 9 bases between. CDR1 and CDR2 (germline): GTSNPN, SVGIG (reference sequence). The CDR3 sequence: CACQGYGANVLTF. The CDR3 DNA sequence: TGTGCCTGCCAGGGGTATGGGGCCAACGTCCTGACTTTC.

This clonotype has at least ten counts. CDR3 coding DNA: TGCAGCGTTGGTCCAGGGGTGGGCACTGAAGCTTTCTTT. This sequence encodes CSVGPGVGTEAFF. V gene TRBV29-1 combines with J gene TRBJ1-1; weak D call: TRBD1 (6 bases). Trimming stripped 4 bases from V and 4 bases from J, with 13 bases between. The CDR3 runs 13 residues. The germline V gene has CDR1 SQVTM and CDR2 ANQGSEA.

At least ten counts were recorded for this clonotype. The gene calls are TRBV9 and TRBJ1-2; tentatively, D is TRBD1 (5 bases). The CDR3 is 13 residues long. V dropped 0 bases and J dropped 4 bases, with 7 bases sitting between them. Germline CDR1 reads SGDLS; CDR2 reads YYNGEE. In DNA form, the CDR3 reads TGTGCCAGCAGCGTAGCGGGGGGCTATGGCTACACCTTC. This translates into CASSVAGGYGYTF.

This clonotype has at least ten counts. The chain employs TRBV7-9 and TRBJ2-4; a weak D match, TRBD2 (5 bases). V was clipped by 1 base and J by 4 bases, with 8 bases between them. The CDR3 spans 14 residues. Germline V lookup: CDR1 SEHNR, CDR2 FQNEAQ (reference sequence). CDR3: CASSLVLEKNIQYF. CDR3 sequence (DNA): TGTGCCAGCAGCTTAGTACTAGAAAAAAACATTCAGTACTTC.

This clonotype came up once. The V and J genes are TRBV6-6 and TRBJ2-1, with D unresolved. Germline V gene lookup returns CDR1 MNHNY and CDR2 SVGAGI (reference sequence). The V end was cut by 5 bases, the J end by 15 bases, with 14 bases between. This CDR3 contains 11 residues. The CDR3 loop is CASSQRGFRFF. The CDR3 region has the DNA TGTGCCAGCAGTCAGCGCGGTTTTCGGTTCTTC.

This clonotype was found many times. The chain combines TRBV9 with TRBJ1-1, with D possibly being TRBD1 (5 bases). V was trimmed by 3 bases and J by 7 bases, leaving 13 bases between them. From germline, CDR1 is SGDLS and CDR2 YYNGEE. This CDR3 contains 13 residues. The CDR3 nucleotides read TGTGCCAGCAGCGCCCAGGGAGTGGGTGAAGCTTTCTTT. Translated: CASSAQGVGEAFF.

There are many counts of this clonotype. The rearrangement uses TRBV30 and TRBJ2-7; tentatively, D is TRBD1 (6 bases). The CDR3 runs 12 residues. Looked up from germline, CDR1 is GTSNPN and CDR2 is SVGIG (reference sequence). With 8 bases removed from V and 0 bases from J, the gap between germline ends came to 11 bases. CDR3 sequence: CAGGHTSYEQYF. CDR3 sequence (DNA): TGTGCCGGGGGACATACCTCCTACGAGCAGTACTTC.

J is TRBJ1-5 and V is TRBV6-1, with D uncertain. The CDR3 contains 10 residues. Germline assignment: CDR1 MNHNS and CDR2 SASEGT. V lost 5 bases and J lost 5, with 1 base in between. CDR3 bases: TGTGCCAGCAGTTATCAGCCCCAGCATTTT. Protein sequence: CASSYQPQHF.